This T cell receptor beta chain is from a study of cytomegalovirus exposure and HLA in healthy donors. Overall study findings and caveats: HLA restriction was apparent for most CMV-associated TCR beta chains in a later analysis. In an earlier analysis, productive rearrangement rates for most beta V segments clustered near 87% or 30%. The authors listed 150 to 200 TCR beta chains as cytomegalovirus-associated. Immune exposure data for these donors was limited to CMV serostatus.

PCR amplification relied on 60 Vbeta primers (plus 13 Jbeta primers). This table comes from immunoSEQ multiplex PCR, and its TCRdb copy is limited to in-frame clones, with some not included. Of about 140,000 clones in the sample, more than 60% are singletons; the top ten hold roughly 6%. Points on this clone: Its antigen is unknown.

The specimen sequenced was PBMCs. The TCR sequence derives from an older woman in good health and CMV-seronegative.

CDR3 in amino acids: CASNRGYNQPQHF. The CDR3 DNA reads TGTGCCAGCAACAGGGGGTACAATCAGCCCCAGCATTTT. The chain links TRBV6-1 to TRBJ1-5, with 8 nucleotides matching TRBD1. Germline CDR1 is MNHNS and CDR2 is SASEGT. V shed 7 bases and J 3 bases; nucleotides not matched to a gene: 2. The CDR3 covers 13 residues.